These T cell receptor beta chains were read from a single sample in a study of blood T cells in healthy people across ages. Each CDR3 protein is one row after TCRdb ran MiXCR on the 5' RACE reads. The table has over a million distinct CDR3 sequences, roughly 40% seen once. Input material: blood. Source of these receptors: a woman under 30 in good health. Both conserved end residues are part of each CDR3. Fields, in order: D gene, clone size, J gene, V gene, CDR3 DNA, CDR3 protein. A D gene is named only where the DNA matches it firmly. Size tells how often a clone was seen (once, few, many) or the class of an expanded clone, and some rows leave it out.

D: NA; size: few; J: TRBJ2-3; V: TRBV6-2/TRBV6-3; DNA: TGTGCCAGCAGTTATAATCCGTGGAAATCTCCGCCTAGCACAGATACGCAGTATTTT; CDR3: CASSYNPWKSPPSTDTQYF
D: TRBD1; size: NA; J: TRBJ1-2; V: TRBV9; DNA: TGTGCCAGCAGCGTAGATGCAGGGGGGAACTATGGCTACACCTTC; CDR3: CASSVDAGGNYGYTF
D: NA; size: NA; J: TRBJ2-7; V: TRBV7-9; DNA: TGTGCCAGCAGCTCTACAGGTTCCCCCGACGAGCAGTACTTC; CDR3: CASSSTGSPDEQYF
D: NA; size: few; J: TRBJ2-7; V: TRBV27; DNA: TGTGCCAGCAGTCCTGAACCTAGCTACGAGCAGTACTTC; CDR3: CASSPEPSYEQYF
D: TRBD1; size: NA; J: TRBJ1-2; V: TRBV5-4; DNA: TGTGCCAGCAGCTCTCGACAGGGGCCCACTAACTATGGCTACACCTTC; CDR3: CASSSRQGPTNYGYTF
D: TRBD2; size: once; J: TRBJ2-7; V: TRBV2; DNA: TGTGCCAGCAGTGAAAGGGCTAGCGGGGATGTCTACGAGCAGTACTTC; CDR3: CASSERASGDVYEQYF
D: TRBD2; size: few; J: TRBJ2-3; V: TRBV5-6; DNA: TGTGCCAGCAGCCCCCTCAGCGGGGGGGCCGTGGGAGATACGCAGTATTTT; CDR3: CASSPLSGGAVGDTQYF
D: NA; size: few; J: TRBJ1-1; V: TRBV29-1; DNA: TGCAGCGTTGAAGATCGAAAGGGACACGGGAACACTGAAGCTTTCTTT; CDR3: CSVEDRKGHGNTEAFF
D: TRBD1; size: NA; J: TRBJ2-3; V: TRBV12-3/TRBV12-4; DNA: TGTGCCAGCACCAAGGACAGGAAGGCTCCGTATTTT; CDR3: CASTKDRKAPYF
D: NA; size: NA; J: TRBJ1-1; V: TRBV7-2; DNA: TGTGCCAGCAGCCGCCAGGACGGGAACACTGAAGCTTTCTTT; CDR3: CASSRQDGNTEAFF
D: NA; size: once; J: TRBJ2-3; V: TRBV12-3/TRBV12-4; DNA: TGTGCCAGCACCAATCGGGGGAACGTGGATACGCAGTATTTT; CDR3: CASTNRGNVDTQYF
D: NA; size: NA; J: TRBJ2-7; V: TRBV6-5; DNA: TGTGCCAGCAGTACCGGGACTGGAAGGTACTTC; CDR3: CASSTGTGRYF
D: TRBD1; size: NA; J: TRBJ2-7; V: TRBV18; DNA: TGTGCCAGCTCACCACTGGACAGGGGCGAGCAGTACTTC; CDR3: CASSPLDRGEQYF
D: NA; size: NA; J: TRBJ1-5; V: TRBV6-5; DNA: TGTGCCAGCAGACCAAACAGGTATCAGCCCCAGCATTTT; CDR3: CASRPNRYQPQHF
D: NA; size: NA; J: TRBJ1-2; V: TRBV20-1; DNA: TGCAGTGCTATTGTAGATACCTATGGCTACACCTTC; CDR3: CSAIVDTYGYTF
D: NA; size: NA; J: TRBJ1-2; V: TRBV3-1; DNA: TGTGCCAGCAGCCGTAAGGGAGCTAACTATGGCTACACCTTC; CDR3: CASSRKGANYGYTF
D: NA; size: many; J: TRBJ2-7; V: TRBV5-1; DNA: TGCGCCAGCAGCTTGTCCACGGGTTCCTACGAGCAGTACTTC; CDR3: CASSLSTGSYEQYF
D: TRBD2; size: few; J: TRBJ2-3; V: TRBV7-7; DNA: TGTGCTAGCAGCTTATTTGCGGGGGGGAGCACAGATACGCAGTATTTT; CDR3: CASSLFAGGSTDTQYF
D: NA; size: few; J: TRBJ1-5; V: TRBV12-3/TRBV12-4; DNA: TGTGCCAGCAGTTTTAGGCAGTCGAATCAGCCCCAGCATTTT; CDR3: CASSFRQSNQPQHF
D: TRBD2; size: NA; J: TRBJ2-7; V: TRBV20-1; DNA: TGCAGTGCTAGTGGGACTAGCGGGAGAGTGGGCACTGAGCAGTACTTC; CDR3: CSASGTSGRVGTEQYF
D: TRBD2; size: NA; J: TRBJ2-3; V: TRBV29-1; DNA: TGCAGCGTCGGGGGGGCGGTGGGAGATACGCAGTATTTT; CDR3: CSVGGAVGDTQYF
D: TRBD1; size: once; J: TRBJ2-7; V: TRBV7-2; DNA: TGTGCCAGCAGCTCCTGGACAGGGTCTTCCGAGCAGTACTTC; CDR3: CASSSWTGSSEQYF
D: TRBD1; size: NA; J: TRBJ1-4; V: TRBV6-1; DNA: TGTGCCAGCACCCGAGGGGCGACAGGGGGCTCCCCTAATGAAAAACTGTTTTTT; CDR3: CASTRGATGGSPNEKLFF
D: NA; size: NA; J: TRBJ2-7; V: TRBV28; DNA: TGTGCCAGCAGTTTTGGAACTACAGGGCCGTCGTACGAGCAGTACTTC; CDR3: CASSFGTTGPSYEQYF